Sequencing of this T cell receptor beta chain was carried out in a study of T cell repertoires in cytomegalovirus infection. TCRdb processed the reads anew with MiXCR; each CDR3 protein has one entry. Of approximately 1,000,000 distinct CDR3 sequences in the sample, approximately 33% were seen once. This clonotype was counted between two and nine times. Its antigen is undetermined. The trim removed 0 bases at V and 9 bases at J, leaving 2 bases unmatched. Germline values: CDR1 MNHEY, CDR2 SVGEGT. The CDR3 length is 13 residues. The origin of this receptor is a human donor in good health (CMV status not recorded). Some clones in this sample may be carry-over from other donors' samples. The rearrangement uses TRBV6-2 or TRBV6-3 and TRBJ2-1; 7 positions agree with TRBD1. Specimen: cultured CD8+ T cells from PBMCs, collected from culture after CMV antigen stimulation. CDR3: CASSYSYRGEQFF. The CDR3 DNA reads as TGTGCCAGCAGTTACTCCTACAGGGGTGAGCAGTTCTTC.